The rows below give T cell receptor beta chains drawn from one sample of a study of blood T cells in healthy people across ages. TCRdb processed the 5' RACE reads anew with MiXCR; each CDR3 protein has one entry. The sample gives 1.5 million to 2 million distinct CDR3 sequences, around half of which show up once; 2% to 2.5% is in the top ten. The source material was blood. The source is a woman in her forties in good health. Both conserved end residues are part of each CDR3. A D gene is named only where the DNA matches it firmly. Where a row states a size, it is once, few, many or the class of an expanded clone; other rows omit it.

d_call clone_size j_call v_call cdr3_nt cdr3_aa
. . TRBJ2-7 TRBV9 TGTGCCAGCAGCGTATCAGGGGAAGACTACGAGCAGTACTTC CASSVSGEDYEQYF
TRBD1 . TRBJ2-7 TRBV4-1 TGCGCCAGCAGCCAAGATCAGAACAGGGGTACCTACGAGCAGTACTTC CASSQDQNRGTYEQYF
TRBD2 few TRBJ2-3 TRBV28 TGTGCCAGCAGTCCACCCCGGGGGGGGAAGTATTTT CASSPPRGGKYF
. few TRBJ2-3 TRBV2 TGTGCCAGCCTGCGGGGCACAGATACGCAGTATTTT CASLRGTDTQYF
. . TRBJ1-5 TRBV12-3/TRBV12-4 TGTGCCAGCAGTATGGGGTTGGGCCAGCCCCAGCATTTT CASSMGLGQPQHF
. few TRBJ2-3 TRBV7-2 TGTGCCAGCAGCTTAGTGGGACACAGCACAGATACGCAGTATTTT CASSLVGHSTDTQYF
TRBD2 . TRBJ2-1 TRBV12-3/TRBV12-4 TGTGCCAGCAGTATGCGGGGGGCACCTTACAATGAGCAGTTCTTC CASSMRGAPYNEQFF
TRBD2 . TRBJ2-7 TRBV7-7 TGTGCTAGCAGCCGGGGAGGGCGGGTCACCTACAATGAGCAGTACTTC CASSRGGRVTYNEQYF
. once TRBJ2-4 TRBV12-3/TRBV12-4 TGTGCCAGCAGTCGGGACCGACCGTCCAGAAACATTCAGTACTTC CASSRDRPSRNIQYF
TRBD1 once TRBJ1-6 TRBV5-6 TGTGCCAGCAGGGGCGACAGGGTTAACTCACCCCTCCACTTT CASRGDRVNSPLHF
TRBD1 . TRBJ2-5 TRBV2 TGTGCCAGCGGGGACTCTCGGACAGGGTGGGAGACCCAGTACTTC CASGDSRTGWETQYF
. . TRBJ2-1 TRBV20-1 TGCAGTGCTAGACCCACAGGGCCCTACAATGAGCAGTTCTTC CSARPTGPYNEQFF
. . TRBJ2-7 TRBV28 TGTGCCAGCAAGCAACCGGGGGGCAACTACAATGAGCAGTACTTC CASKQPGGNYNEQYF
. . TRBJ1-2 TRBV27 TGTGCCAGCAGTTTAACTATAGGGGGTAGCTATGGCTACACCTTC CASSLTIGGSYGYTF
. few TRBJ2-7 TRBV20-1 TGCAGTGCCCAAGGACCCTACGAGCAGTACTTC CSAQGPYEQYF
. once TRBJ1-2 TRBV4-1 TGCGCCAGCAGCCAAGGCTCTTGGGTGGGTGGCTACACCTTC CASSQGSWVGGYTF
. . TRBJ2-5 TRBV20-1 TGCAGTGCTAGAGATCCGCGGGTTCAAGAGACCCAGTACTTC CSARDPRVQETQYF
TRBD1 . TRBJ1-5 TRBV20-1 TGCAGTGCGCGGATTGACAGGGCTAGCAATCAGCCCCAGCATTTT CSARIDRASNQPQHF
. . TRBJ2-7 TRBV20-1 TGCAGTGCCGGGACCCCTCAGGTTCGGGGTGACGAGCAGTACTTC CSAGTPQVRGDEQYF
TRBD1 . TRBJ2-7 TRBV16 TGTGCCAGCAGCAGCAATCCGACAGGGGCGGACGAGCAGTACTTC CASSSNPTGADEQYF
. . TRBJ1-2 TRBV5-5 TGTGCCAGCAGCGCAGAGGTGGGATCGGGCGGCTACACCTTC CASSAEVGSGGYTF
TRBD1 few TRBJ2-6 TRBV4-2 TGTGCCAGCAGCCAGAGGGACAGGGGCTACTCTGGGGCCAACGTCCTGACTTTC CASSQRDRGYSGANVLTF
TRBD1 . TRBJ2-5 TRBV29-1 TGCAGCGTTGAGGGACAGGGGGCAAGGGAGCAGTACTTC CSVEGQGAREQYF
. . TRBJ1-2 TRBV7-9 TGTGCCAGCAGCTTTAGTCAGGCTACACAGGGATATGGCTACACCTTC CASSFSQATQGYGYTF
. . TRBJ2-5 TRBV28 TGTGCCAGCAGTTCGCCCACAGTACAAGAGACCCAGTACTTC CASSSPTVQETQYF
. few TRBJ2-4 TRBV9 TGTGCCAGCAGCGTAGGCGATCTGGACAAAAACATTCAGTACTTC CASSVGDLDKNIQYF
. few TRBJ2-4 TRBV28 TGTGCCAGCGAGAACGGGACACCCCGAACTCTAGCCAAAAACATTCAGTACTTC CASENGTPRTLAKNIQYF
TRBD2 . TRBJ2-7 TRBV5-6 TGTGCCAGCAGCTCCAGGCGGGACTACTTCTACGAGCAGTACTTC CASSSRRDYFYEQYF
. few TRBJ2-5 TRBV5-1 TGCGCCAGCAGCTTTCAGGTGGAGGGAGAGACCCAGTACTTC CASSFQVEGETQYF
. . TRBJ2-7 TRBV12-3/TRBV12-4 TGTGCCAGCAGTCCACGGCCGGATGAGCAGTACTTC CASSPRPDEQYF
. . TRBJ2-1 TRBV15 TGTGCCACCAGCACCCATCGCGGTGAGCAGTTCTTC CATSTHRGEQFF
. . TRBJ2-4 TRBV9 TGTGCCAGCAGCGCCACAGGCGATATTCAGTACTTC CASSATGDIQYF
TRBD1 . TRBJ1-2 TRBV20-1 TGCAGTGCTGTAACCGGGACAGGGGAGTATGGCTACACCTTC CSAVTGTGEYGYTF
TRBD1 . TRBJ2-5 TRBV2 TGTGCCAGCAAAGGTCGAACAGGGGTACCCCAAGAGACCCAGTACTTC CASKGRTGVPQETQYF
. . TRBJ1-1 TRBV19 TGTGCCAGTAGTATAGGTGGGGGCAGGCGTACTGAAGCTTTCTTT CASSIGGGRRTEAFF
. . TRBJ2-5 TRBV10-1 TGCGCCAGCAGTGATACAGGGACCCGGGAGCAGTACTTC CASSDTGTREQYF
. . TRBJ2-5 TRBV6-2/TRBV6-3 TGTGCCAGCAGTTACCCGAAGGGTCGGGAGACCCAGTACTTC CASSYPKGRETQYF
TRBD1 . TRBJ1-5 TRBV12-3/TRBV12-4 TGTGCCAGCAGTTTATCATCCGGACAGGAGCAGCCCCAGCATTTT CASSLSSGQEQPQHF
. . TRBJ2-5 TRBV6-5 TGTGCCAGCAGTGTGGGGCCTCTTAGCGTTTCCCAGTACTTC CASSVGPLSVSQYF
TRBD1 . TRBJ2-7 TRBV15 TGTGCCACCAGCAGACCAGGGACAGATGCAAACTACGAGCAGTACTTC CATSRPGTDANYEQYF
TRBD1 . TRBJ2-7 TRBV18 TGTGCCAGCTCACCACAGGGACAGGGGTACGAGCAGTACTTC CASSPQGQGYEQYF
. once TRBJ2-4 TRBV20-1 TGCAGTGCTCCCCGGGACTTAGCTAGGGAAAACATTCAGTACTTC CSAPRDLARENIQYF
. . TRBJ1-1 TRBV6-1 TGTGCCGGCAGACAGCAGAACACCTTGAACACTGAAGCTTTCTTT CAGRQQNTLNTEAFF
. once TRBJ2-6 TRBV7-8 TGTGCCAGCAGCTTCGAGGGGCGACGAAGCTCTGGGGCCAACGTCCTGACTTTC CASSFEGRRSSGANVLTF
. . TRBJ2-7 TRBV11-2 TGTGCCAGCAGCCTCAGCGGAGGAGCCGGGCACGAGCAGTACTTC CASSLSGGAGHEQYF
. . TRBJ2-5 TRBV12-3/TRBV12-4 TGTGCCAGCAGTAGGGACTCGTCTGTGCAGTACTTC CASSRDSSVQYF
. few TRBJ2-5 TRBV5-1 TGCGCCAGCAGCAATCCCGGTCAGCAAGAGACCCAGTACTTC CASSNPGQQETQYF
. . TRBJ2-5 TRBV15 TGTGCCACCAGCAGAGAGGGTGGGGGACTTCCCCTCGAGACCCAGTACTTC CATSREGGGLPLETQYF
. . TRBJ2-3 TRBV6-4 TGTGCCAGCGGGAGGACGTTCACAGATACGCAGTATTTT CASGRTFTDTQYF
. . TRBJ2-7 TRBV4-2 TGTGCCAGCAGCCAAGAGGCCGGGAGCCCCCTCTACGAGCAGTACTTC CASSQEAGSPLYEQYF
. . TRBJ2-7 TRBV12-3/TRBV12-4 TGTGCCAGCAGTTTTGGCGAGAACTACGAGCAGTACTTC CASSFGENYEQYF
TRBD2 . TRBJ2-7 TRBV3-1 TGTGCCAGCAGCCAAGGAAAATTAGCGGGGGCCCGTAACTCCTACGAGCAGTACTTC CASSQGKLAGARNSYEQYF
. many TRBJ2-3 TRBV9 TGTGCCAGCAGCGCCGCGGGGACTAGCACAGATACGCAGTATTTT CASSAAGTSTDTQYF
. . TRBJ2-5 TRBV5-5 TGTGCCAGCAGCCTGGGTGTCGAGGGCCTAGTTGGAGGGGCCCAGTACTTC CASSLGVEGLVGGAQYF
. . TRBJ1-4 TRBV20-1 TGCAGTGCTAGAGTGAGTGGGGCTAATGAAAAACTGTTTTTT CSARVSGANEKLFF
. few TRBJ1-2 TRBV7-9 TGTGCCAGCAGCCTATTATCAGGGGATGGCTACACCTTC CASSLLSGDGYTF
. . TRBJ2-4 TRBV6-5 TGTGCCAGCAGTCCCCATGGGGGAAACATTCAGTACTTC CASSPHGGNIQYF
. . TRBJ2-7 TRBV6-2/TRBV6-3 TGTGCCAGCAGTCCCCCGGAGTCCGAGCAGTACTTC CASSPPESEQYF
. . TRBJ1-2 TRBV4-3 TGCGCCAGCAGCCAAGTCCATGGCAGCGGAAACTATGGCTACACCTTC CASSQVHGSGNYGYTF
. . TRBJ1-4 TRBV2 TGTGCCAGCCTCTCTGGAAAACTGTTTTTT CASLSGKLFF